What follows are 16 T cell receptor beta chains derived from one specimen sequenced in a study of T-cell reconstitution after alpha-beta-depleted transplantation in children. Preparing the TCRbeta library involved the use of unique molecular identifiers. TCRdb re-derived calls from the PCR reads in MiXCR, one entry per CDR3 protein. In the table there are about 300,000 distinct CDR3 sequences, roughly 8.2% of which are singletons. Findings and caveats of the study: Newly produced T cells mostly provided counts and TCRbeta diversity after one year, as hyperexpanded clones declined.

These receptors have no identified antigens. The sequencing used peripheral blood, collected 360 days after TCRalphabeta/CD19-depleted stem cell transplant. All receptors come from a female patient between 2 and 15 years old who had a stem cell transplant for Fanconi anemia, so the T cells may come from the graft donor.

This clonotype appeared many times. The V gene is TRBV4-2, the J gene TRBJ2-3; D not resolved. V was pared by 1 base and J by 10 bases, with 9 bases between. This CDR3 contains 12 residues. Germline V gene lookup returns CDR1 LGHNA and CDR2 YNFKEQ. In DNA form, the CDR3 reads TGTGCCAGCAGCCAAGCGGGTGGGTCGCAGTATTTT. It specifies CASSQAGGSQYF.

The CDR3 coding sequence is TGTGCCAGCAGCTTAAGCAGGAACAACTATGGCTACACCTTC. This gives the protein CASSLSRNNYGYTF. This chain joins TRBV11-2 and TRBJ1-2, with D uncertain. The V and J ends lost 2 bases and 2 bases respectively, with 9 bases between them. The germline V gene has CDR1 SGHAT and CDR2 FQNNGV. The CDR3 extends over 14 amino acids.

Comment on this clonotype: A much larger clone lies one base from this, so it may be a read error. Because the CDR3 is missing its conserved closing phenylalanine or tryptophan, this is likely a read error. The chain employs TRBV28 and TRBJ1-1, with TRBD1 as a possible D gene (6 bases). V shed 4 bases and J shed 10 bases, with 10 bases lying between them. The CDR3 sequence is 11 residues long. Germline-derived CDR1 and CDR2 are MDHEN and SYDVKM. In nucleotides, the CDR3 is TGTGCCAGCAGTTCCCAGGGGCGAGCTTTCTCT. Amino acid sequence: CASSSQGRAFS.

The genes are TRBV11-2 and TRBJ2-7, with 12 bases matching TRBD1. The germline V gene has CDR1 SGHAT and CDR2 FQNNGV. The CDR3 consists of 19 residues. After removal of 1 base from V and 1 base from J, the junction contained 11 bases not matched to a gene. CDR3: CASSLVPGQGAEGSYEQYF. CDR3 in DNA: TGTGCCAGCAGCTTAGTCCCGGGACAGGGGGCGGAAGGATCCTACGAGCAGTACTTC.

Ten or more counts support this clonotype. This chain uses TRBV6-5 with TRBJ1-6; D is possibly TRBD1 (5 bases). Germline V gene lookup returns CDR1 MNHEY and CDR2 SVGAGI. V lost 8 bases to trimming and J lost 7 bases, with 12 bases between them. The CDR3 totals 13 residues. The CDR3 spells CASGRGRNSPLHF. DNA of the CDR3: TGTGCCAGCGGCCGGGGCAGAAATTCACCCCTCCACTTT.

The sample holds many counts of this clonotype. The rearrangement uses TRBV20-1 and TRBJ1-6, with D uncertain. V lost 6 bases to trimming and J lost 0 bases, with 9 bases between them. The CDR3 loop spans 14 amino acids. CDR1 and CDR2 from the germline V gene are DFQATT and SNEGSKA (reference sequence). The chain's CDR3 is CSATADSYNSPLHF. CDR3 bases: TGCAGTGCGACGGCCGACTCCTATAATTCACCCCTCCACTTT.

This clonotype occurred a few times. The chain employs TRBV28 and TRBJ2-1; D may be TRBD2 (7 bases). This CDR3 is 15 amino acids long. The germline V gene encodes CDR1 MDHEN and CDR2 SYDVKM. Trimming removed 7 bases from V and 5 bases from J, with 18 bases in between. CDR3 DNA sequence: TGTGCCAGCAAGGCGAGACCGGGGGGCCACAATGAGCAGTTCTTC. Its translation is CASKARPGGHNEQFF.

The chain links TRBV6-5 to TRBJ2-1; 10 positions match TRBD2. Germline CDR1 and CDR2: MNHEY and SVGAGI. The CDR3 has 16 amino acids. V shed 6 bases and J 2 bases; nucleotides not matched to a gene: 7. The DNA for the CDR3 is TGTGCCAGCAGCGTTATAGCGGGGGGCACCTACAATGAGCAGTTCTTC. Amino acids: CASSVIAGGTYNEQFF.

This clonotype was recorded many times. For the CDR3, the DNA is TGTGCCATCAGTGGAAGACTCGAGGGGGCCCAGTACTTC. It codes for CAISGRLEGAQYF. The rearrangement uses TRBV10-3 and TRBJ2-5, with D possibly being TRBD1 (6 bases). CDR3 length: 13 amino acids. The ends were cut back, 4 bases at V and 9 bases at J, with 15 bases in the middle. Per the germline V gene, CDR1 is ENHRY and CDR2 is SYGVKD.

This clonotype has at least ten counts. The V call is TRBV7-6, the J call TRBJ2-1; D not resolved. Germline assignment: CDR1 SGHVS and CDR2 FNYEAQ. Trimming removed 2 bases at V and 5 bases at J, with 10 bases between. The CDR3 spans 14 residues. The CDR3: CASSLKGGDNEQFF. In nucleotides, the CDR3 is TGTGCCAGCAGCTTAAAGGGTGGTGACAATGAGCAGTTCTTC.

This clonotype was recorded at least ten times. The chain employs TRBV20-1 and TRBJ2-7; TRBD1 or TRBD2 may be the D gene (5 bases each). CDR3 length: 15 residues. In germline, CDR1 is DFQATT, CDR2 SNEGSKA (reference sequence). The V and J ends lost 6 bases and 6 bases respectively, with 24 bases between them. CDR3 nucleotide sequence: TGCAGTGCCCCCTGGGAGAACAGACAGCCCCCCGAGCAGTACTTC. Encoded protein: CSAPWENRQPPEQYF.

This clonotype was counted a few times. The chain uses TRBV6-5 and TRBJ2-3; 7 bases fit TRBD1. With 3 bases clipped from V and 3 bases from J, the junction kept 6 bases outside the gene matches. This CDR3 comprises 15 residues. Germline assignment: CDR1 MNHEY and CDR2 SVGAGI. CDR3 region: CASSYRPGGTDTQYF. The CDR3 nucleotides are TGTGCCAGCAGTTATAGGCCAGGGGGTACAGATACGCAGTATTTT.

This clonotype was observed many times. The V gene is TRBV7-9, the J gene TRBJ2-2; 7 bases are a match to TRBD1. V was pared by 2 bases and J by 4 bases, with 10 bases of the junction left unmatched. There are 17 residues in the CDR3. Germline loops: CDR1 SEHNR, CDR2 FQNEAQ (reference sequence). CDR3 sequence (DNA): TGTGCCAGCAGCTTATCGGGACAGCAAGCCCTCACCGGGGAGCTGTTTTTT. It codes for CASSLSGQQALTGELFF.

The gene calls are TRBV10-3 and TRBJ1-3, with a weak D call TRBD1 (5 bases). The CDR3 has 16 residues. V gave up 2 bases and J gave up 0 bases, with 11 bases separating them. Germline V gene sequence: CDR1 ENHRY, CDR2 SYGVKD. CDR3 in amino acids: CAISEGRQSSGNTIYF. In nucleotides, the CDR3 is TGTGCCATCAGTGAGGGTCGACAGTCCTCTGGAAACACCATATATTTT.

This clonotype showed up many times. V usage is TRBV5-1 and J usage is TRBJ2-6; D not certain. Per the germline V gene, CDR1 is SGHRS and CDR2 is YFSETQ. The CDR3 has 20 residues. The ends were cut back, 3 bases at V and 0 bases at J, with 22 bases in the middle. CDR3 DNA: TGCGCCAGCAGCTCCCTAGATCCTGGACCGCGAGGCTCTGGGGCCAACGTCCTGACTTTC. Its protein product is CASSSLDPGPRGSGANVLTF.

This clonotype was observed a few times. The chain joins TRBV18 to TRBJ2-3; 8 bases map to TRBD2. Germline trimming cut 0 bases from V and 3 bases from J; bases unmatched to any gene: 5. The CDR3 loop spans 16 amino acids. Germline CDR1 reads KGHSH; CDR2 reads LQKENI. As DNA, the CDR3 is TGTGCCAGCTCACCACCGGGATTAGCGGGGACAGATACGCAGTATTTT. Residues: CASSPPGLAGTDTQYF.